This TCR beta chain is from a study of human T cells and chemical hapten exposure. Looking at the study overall: The study traced per-sample TCR yield variation mainly to small differences in pooled library volumes.

From germline, CDR1 is LGHNA and CDR2 YNFKEQ. V gave up 1 base and J gave up 0 bases, with 14 bases separating them. The CDR3 is 17 residues long. Unique molecular identifiers were linked by the library to individual cDNA molecules. Per the study methods: Per-sample TCR counts ranged from about 20,000 to 690,600, median roughly 96,000. One entry per CDR3 protein results from TCRdb running MiXCR on the RACE reads. These V and J calls derive from TCRdb rather than the authors' analysis. The sample has tens of thousands of distinct CDR3 sequences; about 4.5% are singletons. Noted time point: healthy volunteer bleed at 2 weeks. From whole blood left unfractionated, total RNA was extracted.

Sequenced: whole blood. The TCR was taken from a female donor in good health. Some clones in this sample may be carry-over from other donors' samples. The rearrangement links TRBV4-2 to TRBJ2-3; unclear D gene. The CDR3 region has the DNA TGTGCCAGCAGCCAAGGTGGTAGACACACTAGCACAGATACGCAGTATTTT. This translates into CASSQGGRHTSTDTQYF.